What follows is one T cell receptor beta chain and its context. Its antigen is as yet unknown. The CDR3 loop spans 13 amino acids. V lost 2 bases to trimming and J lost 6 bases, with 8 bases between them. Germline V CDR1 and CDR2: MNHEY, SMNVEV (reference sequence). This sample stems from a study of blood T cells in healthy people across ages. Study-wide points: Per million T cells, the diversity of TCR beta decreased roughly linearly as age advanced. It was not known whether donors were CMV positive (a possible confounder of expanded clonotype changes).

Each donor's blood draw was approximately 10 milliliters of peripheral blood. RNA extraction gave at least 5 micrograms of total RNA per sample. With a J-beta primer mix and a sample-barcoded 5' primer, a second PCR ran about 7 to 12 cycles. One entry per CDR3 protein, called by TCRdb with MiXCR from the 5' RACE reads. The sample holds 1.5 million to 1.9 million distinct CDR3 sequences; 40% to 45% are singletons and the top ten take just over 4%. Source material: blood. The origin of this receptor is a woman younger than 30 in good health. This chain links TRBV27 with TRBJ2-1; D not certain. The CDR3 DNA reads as TGTGCCAGCAGTTTACGGAGTCGCAATGAGCAGTTCTTC. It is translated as CASSLRSRNEQFF.